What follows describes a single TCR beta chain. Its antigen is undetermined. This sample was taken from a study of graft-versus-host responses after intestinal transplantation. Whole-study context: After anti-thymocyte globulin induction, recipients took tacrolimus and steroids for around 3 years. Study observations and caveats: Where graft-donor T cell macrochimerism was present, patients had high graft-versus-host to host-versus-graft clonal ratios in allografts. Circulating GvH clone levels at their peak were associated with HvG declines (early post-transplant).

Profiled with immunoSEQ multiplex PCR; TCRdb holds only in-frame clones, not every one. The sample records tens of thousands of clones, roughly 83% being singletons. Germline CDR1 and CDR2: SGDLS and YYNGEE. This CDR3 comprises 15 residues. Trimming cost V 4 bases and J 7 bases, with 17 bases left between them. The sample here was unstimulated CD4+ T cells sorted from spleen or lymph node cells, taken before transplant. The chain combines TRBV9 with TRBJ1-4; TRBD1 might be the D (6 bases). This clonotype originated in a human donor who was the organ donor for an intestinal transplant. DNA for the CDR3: TGTGCCAGCAGCCCCGTCAGCAGGGGAGGTGAAAAACTGTTTTTT. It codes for CASSPVSRGGEKLFF.